Presented here are 28 T cell receptor beta chains from one specimen sequenced in a study of cytomegalovirus exposure and HLA in healthy donors. Amplification used 60 Vbeta primers and 13 Jbeta primers. Measured with immunoSEQ multiplex PCR; TCRdb has only the in-frame clones, and not every one. The sample has fewer than 250,000 clones, around 76% seen once; the top ten hold roughly 0.62%. The sequencing sample was made of PBMCs. The receptors derive from a man in his late teens or twenties in good health and CMV-seronegative.

V and J are TRBV15 and TRBJ2-3; a possible D gene is TRBD1 (6 bases). CDR1 is LNHNV, CDR2 YYDKDF, per germline (reference sequence). V lost 3 bases and J lost 1, with 14 bases in between. The CDR3 has 16 residues. The DNA of the CDR3 is TGTGCCACCAGCAGCGGGACACACGTAGGCACAGATACGCAGTATTTT. Protein product: CATSSGTHVGTDTQYF.

This clone was counted only a few times. As DNA, the CDR3 is TGTGCCAGCAGTTTATCCCTGGCAGGTAGCTATGGCTACACCTTC. Its translation: CASSLSLAGSYGYTF. The chain recombines TRBV27 with TRBJ1-2; no clear D. Germline CDR1 reads MNHEY; CDR2 reads SMNVEV (reference sequence). The CDR3 sequence is 15 residues long. Trimming shortened V by 0 bases and J by 4 bases, and 12 bases separated the two germline ends.

The V and J genes are TRBV10-2 and TRBJ2-1, with D possibly TRBD1 on 5 matching bases. Germline-derived CDR1 and CDR2 are WSHSY and SAAADI. Trimming pared 0 bases from V and 6 bases from J, leaving 12 bases between. There are 15 residues in the CDR3. The DNA of the CDR3 is TGCGCCAGCAGTGAGTCGTTGACAGATAGCAATGAGCAGTTCTTC. Translating gives CASSESLTDSNEQFF.

This rearrangement joins TRBV5-5 to TRBJ1-1, with D possibly being TRBD1 (6 bases). V was trimmed by 0 bases and J by 0 bases, leaving 6 bases between them. The CDR3 loop spans 14 amino acids. Germline V lookup: CDR1 SGHKS, CDR2 YYEKEE (reference sequence). In DNA, the CDR3 is TGTGCCAGCAGCTTGGACAGGGTGAACACTGAAGCTTTCTTT. As protein: CASSLDRVNTEAFF.

The chain couples TRBV6-5 to TRBJ2-7; perhaps TRBD1 as D (5 bases). CDR1 is MNHEY, CDR2 SVGAGI, per germline. V shed 0 bases and J shed 3 bases, with 15 bases lying between them. The CDR3 runs to 16 residues. The CDR3 spells CASSYSAGMGIYEQYF. CDR3 coding DNA: TGTGCCAGCAGTTACTCGGCAGGGATGGGCATCTACGAGCAGTACTTC.

The chain employs TRBV28 and TRBJ1-5, with 10 nucleotides matching TRBD1. There are 17 residues in the CDR3. J lost 5 bases, V lost 2 bases, and 9 bases had no gene match. Per germline, CDR1 MDHEN and CDR2 SYDVKM. CDR3 in DNA: TGTGCCAGCAGTTTACCCGGAGGACAGGGGGTCTATCAGCCCCAGCATTTT. Encoded protein: CASSLPGGQGVYQPQHF. The full variable domain, its missing parts supplied by reference TRBV28 and TRBJ1-5, is DVKVTQSSRYLVKRTGEKVFLECVQDMDHENMFWYRQDPGLGLRLIYFSYDVKMKEKGDIPEGYSVSREKKERFSLILESASTNQTSMYLCASSLPGGQGVYQPQHFGDGTRLSIL.

The chain joins TRBV7-9 to TRBJ2-1, with 12 bases matching TRBD2. Unmatched junction bases numbered 2, after V lost 3 bases and J lost 5 bases. The CDR3 totals 15 residues. Germline lookup yields CDR1 SEHNR and CDR2 FQNEAQ (reference sequence). The CDR3 nucleotides read TGTGCCAGCAGCTTCCCTAGCGGGAGGGACAATGAGCAGTTCTTC. It yields the protein CASSFPSGRDNEQFF.

J is TRBJ1-2 and V is TRBV4-1; 8 bases match TRBD1. CDR1 is MGHRA, CDR2 YSYEKL, per germline. Trimming cost V 4 bases and J 3 bases; bases outside gene matches: 7. The CDR3 contains 15 residues. In DNA, the CDR3 is TGCGCCAGCAGCCTCGAGGGACAGGCGGACTATGGCTACACCTTC. Translation: CASSLEGQADYGYTF.

V is TRBV29-1 and J is TRBJ1-1; a possible D gene is TRBD1 (5 bases). This CDR3 is 13 amino acids long. Trimming removed 2 bases from V and 5 bases from J, with 12 bases in between. The germline CDR1 and CDR2 sequences are SQVTM and ANQGSEA. The CDR3 nucleotides are TGCAGCGTTGAAAAAAGGGGTTGGACTGAAGCTTTCTTT. The encoded protein is CSVEKRGWTEAFF.

The chain is built from TRBV29-1 and TRBJ1-2, with D unresolved. Germline CDR1 SQVTM, CDR2 ANQGSEA. Trimming shortened V by 2 bases and J by 6 bases, and 7 bases separated the two germline ends. This CDR3 spans 11 amino acids. The chain's CDR3 is CSVETSHGYTF. The CDR3 bases are TGCAGCGTTGAAACGAGCCATGGCTACACCTTC.

The sample holds a few counts of this clone. The rearrangement links TRBV5-4 to TRBJ2-5; tentative D call: TRBD2 (6 bases). V dropped 2 bases and J dropped 5 bases, with 10 bases sitting between them. Per germline, CDR1 SGHNT and CDR2 YYREEE (reference sequence). This CDR3 has 13 amino acids. The CDR3 is CASSFSGVETQYF. CDR3 nucleotide sequence: TGTGCCAGCAGCTTCTCGGGGGTGGAGACCCAGTACTTC.

The chain employs TRBV2 and TRBJ2-7; 15 nucleotides match TRBD2. V was clipped by 8 bases and J by 0 bases; unmatched bases: 8. Germline CDR1 SNHLY, CDR2 FYNNEI. This CDR3 spans 17 amino acids. CDR3 in amino acids: CASQGLAGGTYSYEQYF. CDR3 in DNA: TGTGCCAGCCAGGGACTAGCGGGAGGCACCTACTCCTACGAGCAGTACTTC.

This clone was recorded a few times. The chain links TRBV30 to TRBJ2-5; no firm D call. V was trimmed by 3 bases and J by 1 base, leaving 9 bases between them. The CDR3 is 13 amino acids. The germline V gene encodes CDR1 GTSNPN and CDR2 SVGIG (reference sequence). As DNA, the CDR3 is TGTGCCTGGAGGTACGGAGCCCAAGAGACCCAGTACTTC. Translated, it gives CAWRYGAQETQYF. Based on the CDR3 plus reference TRBV30 and TRBJ2-5, the full variable domain is SQTIHQWPATLVQPVGSPLSLECTVEGTSNPNLYWYRQAAGRGLQLLFYSVGIGQISSEVPQNLSASRPQDRQFILSSKKLLLSDSGFYLCAWRYGAQETQYFGPGTRLLVL.

The chain carries TRBV5-1 and TRBJ1-1, with D possibly TRBD1 on 5 matching bases. V lost 6 bases and J 5 bases, leaving 23 bases between the germline ends. Germline assignment: CDR1 SGHRS and CDR2 YFSETQ. The CDR3 contains 16 residues. The CDR3 DNA reads TGCGCCAGCACCTTTGCCCCCCGGGGGTCGGGGACTGAAGCTTTCTTT. It specifies CASTFAPRGSGTEAFF.

This clone was counted only a few times. The sample has other DNA sequences that encode this CDR3 too. The rearrangement links TRBV29-1 to TRBJ1-1; 7 bases agree with TRBD1. CDR1 and CDR2 from the germline V gene are SQVTM and ANQGSEA. This CDR3 contains 12 residues. Germline trimming cut 7 bases from V and 4 bases from J; bases unmatched to any gene: 6. CDR3 amino acids: CSATDRATEAFF. The CDR3 bases are TGCAGCGCCACCGACAGGGCCACTGAAGCTTTCTTT. Full variable domain (rest looked up from reference TRBV29-1 and TRBJ1-1): SAVISQKPSRDICQRGTSLTIQCQVDSQVTMMFWYRQQPGQSLTLIATANQGSEATYESGFVIDKFPISRPNLTFSTLTVSNMSPEDSSIYLCSATDRATEAFFGQGTRLTVV.

The chain uses TRBV5-1 and TRBJ2-3; possibly TRBD2 for D (7 bases). The CDR3 totals 16 residues. V shed 3 bases and J shed 6 bases, with 20 bases lying between them. Germline-derived CDR1 and CDR2 are SGHRS and YFSETQ. The CDR3 DNA reads TGCGCCAGCAGCTGGGGGGGCAGGGGTAACTCGGATACGCAGTATTTT. Encoded protein: CASSWGGRGNSDTQYF.

This rearrangement joins TRBV19 to TRBJ1-2; tentative D call: TRBD1 (6 bases). Germline V gene data show CDR1 as LNHDA and CDR2 as SQIVND (reference sequence). Trimming took off 5 bases at V and 2 bases at J, with 12 bases between the two ends. The CDR3 length is 14 residues. The CDR3 sequence: CASSPGQKNYGYTF. The CDR3 nucleotides are TGTGCCAGTAGTCCAGGACAGAAAAACTATGGCTACACCTTC. Looking up the rest from reference TRBV19 and TRBJ1-2 gives the full variable domain: DGGITQSPKYLFRKEGQNVTLSCEQNLNHDAMYWYRQDPGQGLRLIYYSQIVNDFQKGDIAEGYSVSREKKESFPLTVTSAQKNPTAFYLCASSPGQKNYGYTFGSGTRLTVV.

The CDR3 protein is CASSVGTKLFF. Here the CDR3 DNA reads TGTGCCAGCAGTGTCGGGACTAAACTGTTTTTT. This rearrangement joins TRBV2 to TRBJ1-4, with D perhaps matching TRBD1 (5 bases). Germline assignment: CDR1 SNHLY and CDR2 FYNNEI. This CDR3 has 11 residues. V shed 4 bases and J shed 11 bases, with 8 bases lying between them.

This chain links TRBV28 with TRBJ1-5; 10 nucleotides align to TRBD1. J gave up 5 bases and V 2 bases, and 6 bases lay outside the gene matches. The CDR3 runs 16 residues. Looked up from germline, CDR1 is MDHEN and CDR2 is SYDVKM. The CDR3 sequence: CASSLQGQGMDQPQHF. The CDR3 bases are TGTGCCAGCAGTTTACAGGGACAGGGGATGGATCAGCCCCAGCATTTT.

This clone turned up a few times. The chain links TRBV23-1 to TRBJ2-1, with 14 bases aligning to TRBD2. TRBV23-1 is flagged as an ORF with uncertain function. J lost 2 bases, V lost 3 bases, and 3 bases had no gene match. This CDR3 region has 17 residues. As DNA, the CDR3 is TGCGCCAGCAGTCACGCGACTAGCGGGAGGGCCTACAATGAGCAGTTCTTC. The encoded protein is CASSHATSGRAYNEQFF.

The chain joins TRBV2 to TRBJ2-5; TRBD2 matches at 13 bases. V lost 5 bases and J lost 3; bases outside the gene matches: 3. This CDR3 region has 15 residues. CDR1 is SNHLY and CDR2 is FYNNEI in the germline V gene. DNA of the CDR3: TGTGCCAGCAGTTGGACTAGCGGGAGTGAAGAGACCCAGTACTTC. It yields the protein CASSWTSGSEETQYF.

The chain employs TRBV27 and TRBJ2-7; 9 bases align to TRBD1. CDR3 length equals 13 residues. The junction had 9 bases not matched to a gene; V was cut back by 8 bases and J by 7 bases. Germline CDR1 MNHEY, CDR2 SMNVEV (reference sequence). The CDR3 DNA sequence: TGTGCCAGCCGAAGGACAGGGGCAACTGAGCAGTACTTC. The encoded protein is CASRRTGATEQYF.

The CDR3 DNA follows: TGTGCCAGCAGCCCCCGGACAGGTTTTGGGCATACTGAAGCTTTCTTT. Protein product: CASSPRTGFGHTEAFF. The genes are TRBV11-2 and TRBJ1-1; 7 positions match TRBD1. The CDR3 has 16 residues. CDR1 SGHAT and CDR2 FQNNGV come from the germline V gene. The V gene end was trimmed by 5 bases and the J gene end by 5 bases; junction bases not matched to a gene: 14.

The V call is TRBV7-3, the J call TRBJ2-2; TRBD2 agrees at 12 bases. Germline-derived CDR1 and CDR2 are SGHTA and FQGTGA. There are 17 residues in the CDR3. After removal of 5 bases from V and 3 bases from J, the junction contained 7 bases not matched to a gene. In DNA, the CDR3 is TGTGCCAGCAGCGCGACTAGCGGGAGCCGTGACACCGGGGAGCTGTTTTTT. Protein product: CASSATSGSRDTGELFF.

The rearrangement links TRBV5-6 to TRBJ2-7, with D possibly matching TRBD2 (6 bases). The V and J ends lost 3 bases and 7 bases respectively, with 20 bases between them. The CDR3 has 15 residues. Germline V gene sequence: CDR1 SGHDT, CDR2 YYEEEE. The CDR3 DNA follows: TGTGCCAGCAGCTGGAAGGGGAGGCGAGTCGATGAGCAGTACTTC. The encoded protein is CASSWKGRRVDEQYF.

Remarks on this clone: The same CDR3 is also encoded by other DNA sequences in this sample. The chain couples TRBV30 to TRBJ2-7, with a weak D call TRBD2 (6 bases). The CDR3 totals 12 residues. Per germline, CDR1 GTSNPN and CDR2 SVGIG (reference sequence). Trimming cost V 3 bases and J 4 bases, with 10 bases left between them. The CDR3 DNA is TGTGCCTGGAGCGGGACTGGTTACGAGCAGTACTTC. It translates to CAWSGTGYEQYF. The entire variable domain, with the rest obtained from reference TRBV30 and TRBJ2-7, is as follows: SQTIHQWPATLVQPVGSPLSLECTVEGTSNPNLYWYRQAAGRGLQLLFYSVGIGQISSEVPQNLSASRPQDRQFILSSKKLLLSDSGFYLCAWSGTGYEQYFGPGTRLTVT.

The rearrangement links TRBV6-1 to TRBJ2-7; tentatively, D is TRBD2 (6 bases). The CDR3 is made up of 14 amino acids. The V and J ends lost 2 bases and 2 bases respectively, with 10 bases between them. Germline lookup yields CDR1 MNHNS and CDR2 SASEGT. This chain's CDR3 is CASSEMTSTYEQYF. The DNA for the CDR3 is TGTGCCAGCAGTGAAATGACTAGTACCTACGAGCAGTACTTC.

This clone was detected a few times. The chain couples TRBV7-2 to TRBJ2-7, with a weak D call TRBD2 (5 bases). The V end lost 5 bases, the J end lost 5 bases, and 16 bases lay between the germline ends. CDR3 length equals 14 residues. The germline CDR1 and CDR2 sequences are SGHTA and FQGNSA. This CDR3 reads CASSLPPGWNEQYF. CDR3 bases: TGTGCCAGCAGCCTACCTCCGGGGTGGAACGAGCAGTACTTC.